Sequencing of this T cell receptor beta chain was carried out in a study of blood T cell repertoires in COVID-19. V shed 2 bases, J shed 2 bases, and the junction held 11 bases outside the gene matches. Germline values: CDR1 LGHDT, CDR2 YNNKEL (reference sequence). This CDR3 comprises 18 residues. Authors' methods: It was from reference gene primer amplification that nucleated cell counts were estimated. The table came from immunoSEQ multiplex PCR; TCRdb's copy has only in-frame clones and leaves some out. V, J and clone size are those of that table, while D and trimming were read from the DNA. The sample lists approximately 170,000 clones; around 88% were seen once. This clone was recorded only once.

The source of this sequence is a woman aged 50 to 60 in a cohort exposed to, infected with or recovered from COVID-19 (not recorded which). Sequencing used PBMCs or T cells enriched from blood (not recorded which). The V gene is TRBV3-1 (or the pseudogene TRBV3-2), the J gene TRBJ2-3; 9 bases map to TRBD2. The DNA for the CDR3 is TGTGCCAGCAGCCAACCGAATTTAGCGGGAGTATTCACAGATACGCAGTATTTT. Translating it yields CASSQPNLAGVFTDTQYF.